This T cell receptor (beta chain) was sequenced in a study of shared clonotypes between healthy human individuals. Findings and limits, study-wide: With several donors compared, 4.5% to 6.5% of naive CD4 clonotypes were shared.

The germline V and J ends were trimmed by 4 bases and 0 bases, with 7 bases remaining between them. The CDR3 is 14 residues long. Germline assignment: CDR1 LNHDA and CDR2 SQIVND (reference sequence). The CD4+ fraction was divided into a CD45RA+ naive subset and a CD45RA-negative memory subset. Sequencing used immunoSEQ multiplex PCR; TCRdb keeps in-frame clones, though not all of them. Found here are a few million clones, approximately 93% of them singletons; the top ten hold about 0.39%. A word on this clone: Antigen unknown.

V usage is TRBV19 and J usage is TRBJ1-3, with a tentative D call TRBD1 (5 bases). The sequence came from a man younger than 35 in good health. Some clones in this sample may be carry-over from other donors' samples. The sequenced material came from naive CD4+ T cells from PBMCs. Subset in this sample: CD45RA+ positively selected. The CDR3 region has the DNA TGTGCCAGTAGTAACAGGCCCTCTGGAAACACCATATATTTT. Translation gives CASSNRPSGNTIYF.